The clone carrying this TCR beta chain was seen more than once but under ten times. The antigen remains undetermined. TCRdb analysed the reads with MiXCR anew, one entry per CDR3 protein. Of some 400,000 distinct CDR3 sequences listed, under 40% are singletons. The sample comes from a study of T cell repertoires in cytomegalovirus infection. Study-level information: CMV infection together with matching HLA type was indicated by public TCR beta signatures.

General study results and limits: Ex vivo responses were dominated by HLA-C-restricted CMV-specific TCR beta clonotypes. The cumulative frequency of public TCR beta families distinguished individuals who carried CMV together with the relevant HLA.

This CDR3 has 14 amino acids. Germline V gene data show CDR1 as SEHNR and CDR2 as FQNEAQ (reference sequence). Trimming pared 1 base from V and 6 bases from J, leaving 9 bases between. The specimen sequenced was PBMCs. J is TRBJ2-2 and V is TRBV7-9, with D perhaps matching TRBD1 or TRBD2 (5 bases each). This TCR derives from a human donor in good health (CMV status not recorded). Some clones in this sample may be carry-over from other donors' samples. The CDR3, as DNA: TGTGCCAGCAGCTTAGGACGGGACGCCGGGGAGCTGTTTTTT. Its protein is CASSLGRDAGELFF.